One and the same sample provided the 28 T cell receptor beta chains below, sequenced in a study of T-cell memory formation after mild COVID-19. TCRdb called the 5' RACE reads again in MiXCR, with one record for every CDR3 protein. Among approximately 340,000 distinct CDR3 sequences listed, about a sixth were seen once. The sample was PBMCs or a T cell subset sorted from them (not recorded which). Source of these receptors: a man younger than 35 who had mild COVID-19 (a few samples of this study predate the infection). Cell type and time point are not known.

This chain connects TRBV12-3 or TRBV12-4 to TRBJ2-3; tentative D call: TRBD2 (5 bases). Trimming pared 5 bases from V and 2 bases from J, leaving 11 bases between. The CDR3 has 14 residues. CDR3 DNA: TGTGCCAGCAGTCTGGAGGTATACACAGATACGCAGTATTTT. Encoded protein: CASSLEVYTDTQYF.

This clonotype appeared a few times. The J gene is TRBJ1-2, the V gene TRBV20-1, with D possibly matching TRBD1 (5 bases). This CDR3 contains 13 residues. Germline loops: CDR1 DFQATT, CDR2 SNEGSKA (reference sequence). Trimming took off 8 bases at V and 5 bases at J, with 18 bases between the two ends. The DNA of the CDR3 is TGCAGTTCTTCCTGGGGACCGAGATATGGCTACACCTTC. It yields the protein CSSSWGPRYGYTF.

V usage is TRBV10-3 and J usage is TRBJ2-7; no reliable D call. Germline V CDR1 and CDR2: ENHRY, SYGVKD. Trimming took 10 bases from V and 0 from J, leaving 10 bases between them. The CDR3 is 12 residues long. The CDR3 nucleotides read TGTGCCACCTCCGTCGGCTCCTACGAGCAGTACGTC. Amino acids: CATSVGSYEQYV.

There are a few counts of this clonotype. The chain uses TRBV12-3 or TRBV12-4 and TRBJ2-3; D uncertain. The CDR3 runs 13 residues. V was cut by 3 bases and J by 4 bases, with 8 bases left in between. In DNA, the CDR3 is TGTGCCAGCAGTTTCGACCTCCCAGATACGCAGTATTTT. Encoded protein: CASSFDLPDTQYF.

This clonotype was detected only a few times. This sequence joins TRBV7-6 and TRBJ2-5; no reliable D call. The ends were cut back, 5 bases at V and 5 bases at J, with 18 bases in the middle. CDR1 SGHVS and CDR2 FNYEAQ come from the germline V gene. This CDR3 spans 15 amino acids. The CDR3 nucleotides read TGTGCCAGCAGCCCTGTAATCCGCCCCGGGGAGACCCAGTACTTC. Protein sequence: CASSPVIRPGETQYF.

This clonotype has only a few counts. V usage is TRBV10-3 and J usage is TRBJ1-6; weak D call: TRBD1 (5 bases). Trimming pared 10 bases from V and 4 bases from J, leaving 11 bases between. Germline CDR1 is ENHRY and CDR2 is SYGVKD. The CDR3 consists of 13 residues. The CDR3 here is CASRDGYNSPLHF. CDR3 in DNA: TGTGCCAGCAGGGACGGTTATAATTCACCCCTCCACTTT.

This chain links TRBV29-1 with TRBJ2-3, with D possibly TRBD1 on 5 matching bases. This CDR3 contains 13 residues. The V gene lost 5 bases and the J gene lost 3 bases, with 12 bases spanning the gap. CDR1 and CDR2 (germline): SQVTM, ANQGSEA. This CDR3 is CSVNTAGTDTQYF. The CDR3 DNA sequence: TGCAGCGTTAATACGGCAGGGACAGATACGCAGTATTTT.

In its sample, this clonotype was seen many times. This may be a read error: a much more frequent sequence differs by one nucleotide. The chain recombines TRBV6-4 with TRBJ2-2; D ambiguous. Germline V gives CDR1 MRHNA, CDR2 SNTAGT. The CDR3 loop spans 13 amino acids. Trimming left V 2 bases short and J 3 bases short, with 4 bases between. The CDR3 sequence is CASSDGDTGELFF. The CDR3 DNA follows: TGTGCCAGCAGTGACGGGGACACCGGGGAGCTGTTTTTT.

This clonotype was observed many times. The chain joins TRBV5-1 to TRBJ2-1; 8 positions match TRBD1. V lost 4 bases to trimming and J lost 8 bases; unmatched junction nucleotides: 2. The CDR3 loop spans 12 amino acids. Germline loops: CDR1 SGHRS, CDR2 YFSETQ. In DNA, the CDR3 is TGCGCCAGCAGCCCGACAGGGGATGAGCAGTTCTTC. This encodes CASSPTGDEQFF.

V is TRBV6-2 or TRBV6-3 and J is TRBJ2-2; possibly TRBD1 or TRBD2 for D (5 bases each). CDR1 MNHEY and CDR2 SVGEGT come from the germline V gene. V was trimmed by 6 bases and J by 3 bases, leaving 14 bases between them. This CDR3 has 15 amino acids. The chain's CDR3 is CASREPGTDTGELFF. The CDR3 DNA is TGTGCCAGCAGAGAGCCCGGGACGGACACCGGGGAGCTGTTTTTT.

The chain combines TRBV19 with TRBJ1-1; possibly TRBD1 for D (6 bases). Trimming shortened V by 8 bases and J by 1 base, and 20 bases separated the two germline ends. The CDR3 loop spans 16 amino acids. The germline CDR1 and CDR2 sequences are LNHDA and SQIVND (reference sequence). CDR3: CASDDRWGTQNTEAFF. For the CDR3, the DNA is TGTGCCAGTGACGATCGGTGGGGGACACAGAACACTGAAGCTTTCTTT.

This clonotype showed up just a few times. This chain links TRBV28 with TRBJ2-1, with D perhaps TRBD2 (6 bases). The CDR3 loop spans 17 amino acids. Germline V gene lookup returns CDR1 MDHEN and CDR2 SYDVKM. V lost 3 bases and J lost 0, with 15 bases in between. CDR3 nucleotide sequence: TGTGCCAGCAGTTTGTCACGGGGGTTAAGCTCCTACAATGAGCAGTTCTTC. Translated, it gives CASSLSRGLSSYNEQFF.

The V gene is TRBV5-5, the J gene TRBJ2-5; 7 positions match TRBD1. This CDR3 is built from 16 residues. From germline, CDR1 is SGHKS and CDR2 YYEKEE (reference sequence). V gave up 4 bases and J gave up 2 bases; unmatched junction bases: 11. The CDR3 sequence: CASSPGDSLEQETQYF. The CDR3 DNA reads TGTGCCAGCAGCCCCGGGGACAGCTTGGAACAAGAGACCCAGTACTTC.

This clonotype was observed a handful of times. CDR3 in amino acids: CASSQESRGAEQFF. CDR3 in DNA: TGCGCCAGCAGCCAAGAGTCCCGGGGTGCTGAGCAGTTCTTC. V is TRBV4-1 and J is TRBJ2-1; D is perhaps TRBD2 (5 bases). Germline CDR1 MGHRA, CDR2 YSYEKL. This CDR3 has 14 amino acids. The V gene lost 0 bases and the J gene lost 9 bases, with 12 bases spanning the gap.

The chain is built from TRBV5-5 and TRBJ2-1, with D perhaps assigned TRBD1 or TRBD2 (5 bases each). The V gene's germline CDR1 is SGHKS and CDR2 YYEKEE (reference sequence). The CDR3 is 14 amino acids. Trimming left V 6 bases short and J 8 bases short, with 18 bases between. CDR3 nucleotide sequence: TGTGCCAGCAACTTTGTCCGGGACCAGGATGAGCAGTTCTTC. Protein sequence: CASNFVRDQDEQFF.

This clonotype turned up a few times. The J gene is TRBJ1-1, the V gene TRBV9; D perhaps matches TRBD1 (5 bases). The length of the CDR3 is 14 residues. Trimming left V 1 base short and J 2 bases short, with 9 bases between. Germline V gene sequence: CDR1 SGDLS, CDR2 YYNGEE. This chain's CDR3 is CASSVSGLNTEAFF. The DNA for the CDR3 is TGTGCCAGCAGCGTATCAGGGTTAAACACTGAAGCTTTCTTT.

This clonotype was counted only a few times. The chain is built from TRBV6-6 and TRBJ2-5, with 10 bases lining up with TRBD2. The CDR3 totals 14 residues. Trimming took 6 bases from V and 4 from J; bases not matched to a gene: 5. Germline V gene data show CDR1 as MNHNY and CDR2 as SVGAGI (reference sequence). The CDR3 region is CASSFSGGIETQYF. DNA of the CDR3: TGTGCCAGCAGCTTTAGCGGGGGGATAGAGACCCAGTACTTC.

This chain connects TRBV27 to TRBJ1-1; D gene uncertain. The CDR3 covers 14 residues. Trimming stripped 8 bases from V and 3 bases from J, with 16 bases between. Germline lookup yields CDR1 MNHEY and CDR2 SMNVEV (reference sequence). As DNA, the CDR3 is TGTGCCAGCGGCGTACCTGGACCCCACACTGAAGCTTTCTTT. Its protein product is CASGVPGPHTEAFF.

This clonotype came up a few times. V usage is TRBV6-6 and J usage is TRBJ2-7, with a possible D match to TRBD2 (6 bases). Between the trimmed V and J ends, which lost 6 bases and 1 base, there was a span of 19 bases. Germline CDR1 MNHNY, CDR2 SVGAGI (reference sequence). This CDR3 is built from 16 residues. The CDR3 sequence: CASSSGTELASYEQYF. DNA for the CDR3: TGTGCCAGCAGCTCCGGGACTGAACTTGCGTCCTACGAGCAGTACTTC.

This rearrangement joins TRBV12-3 or TRBV12-4 to TRBJ2-2; 10 nucleotides line up with TRBD2. J gave up 7 bases and V 2 bases, and 4 bases lay outside the gene matches. This CDR3 has 15 residues. The CDR3 DNA is TGTGCCAGCAGTTTATCTCTAGCGGGGGTCGGGGAGCTGTTTTTT. It yields the protein CASSLSLAGVGELFF.

The rearrangement links TRBV7-3 to TRBJ2-3; unclear D gene. V gave up 0 bases and J gave up 1 base, with 8 bases separating them. The CDR3 contains 15 residues. CDR1 is SGHTA and CDR2 is FQGTGA in the germline V gene. The CDR3 protein is CASSLTSWGTDTQYF. CDR3 nucleotides: TGTGCCAGCAGCTTAACTAGCTGGGGCACAGATACGCAGTATTTT.

Ten or more counts support this clonotype. The rearrangement joins TRBV18 to TRBJ2-7; a possible D gene is TRBD1 (7 bases). Trimming cost V 6 bases and J 12 bases, with 18 bases left between them. Germline CDR1 reads KGHSH; CDR2 reads LQKENI. There are 12 residues in the CDR3. CDR3 DNA: TGTGCCAGCTCTTCCCAAGGAGGGACAGCGTACGTC. The encoded protein is CASSSQGGTAYV.

V usage is TRBV7-8 and J usage is TRBJ2-3; 16 bases align to TRBD2. Germline values: CDR1 SGHVS, CDR2 FQNEAQ. The CDR3 spans 15 residues. Unmatched junction bases numbered 2, after V lost 6 bases and J lost 5 bases. CDR3 protein: CASRGLAGGRDTQYF. The CDR3, as DNA: TGTGCCAGCAGGGGACTAGCGGGGGGGCGAGATACGCAGTATTTT.

V gene TRBV20-1 combines with J gene TRBJ2-7; either TRBD1 or TRBD2 may supply D (5 bases each). The CDR3 extends over 12 amino acids. CDR1 is DFQATT, CDR2 SNEGSKA, per germline (reference sequence). Trimming removed 3 bases from V and 4 bases from J, with 10 bases in between. This chain's CDR3 is CSASVREYEQYV. In DNA, the CDR3 is TGCAGTGCTAGTGTCAGGGAGTACGAGCAGTACGTC.

The chain combines TRBV7-9 with TRBJ2-1; TRBD2 agrees at 10 bases. Germline loops: CDR1 SEHNR, CDR2 FQNEAQ (reference sequence). V lost 0 bases, J lost 9 bases, and 8 bases stayed unmatched. The CDR3 runs 16 residues. The CDR3 DNA follows: TGTGCCAGCAGCTTAGCGCAGGCTAGCGGGGGCCTTGAGCAGTTCTTC. Its protein is CASSLAQASGGLEQFF. Combining the CDR3 with reference TRBV7-9 and TRBJ2-1 gives the whole variable domain DTGVSQNPRHKITKRGQNVTFRCDPISEHNRLYWYRQTLGQGPEFLTYFQNEAQLEKSRLLSDRFSAERPKGSFSTLEIQRTEQGDSAMYLCASSLAQASGGLEQFFGPGTRLTVL.

This chain joins TRBV7-9 and TRBJ2-1; 7 bases align to TRBD2. The CDR3 contains 15 residues. CDR1 and CDR2 (germline): SEHNR, FQNEAQ (reference sequence). V was clipped by 4 bases and J by 7 bases; unmatched bases: 10. The CDR3 DNA reads as TGTGCCAGCAGCTCTTTCGGGGGGAGAGGTAATGAGCAGTTCTTC. Its protein product is CASSSFGGRGNEQFF.

This clonotype was observed a few times. This chain joins TRBV3-1 and TRBJ1-1; 7 nucleotides align to TRBD1. Germline V gene lookup returns CDR1 LGHDT and CDR2 YNNKEL (reference sequence). The V gene end was trimmed by 3 bases and the J gene end by 4 bases; junction bases not matched to a gene: 5. This CDR3 comprises 14 residues. Written as DNA, the CDR3 is TGTGCCAGCAGCCACGACAGGGAGACCACTGAAGCTTTCTTT. Its protein is CASSHDRETTEAFF.

This clonotype was counted only a few times. The chain combines TRBV20-1 with TRBJ2-1; D not certain. Germline V CDR1 and CDR2: DFQATT, SNEGSKA (reference sequence). The CDR3 contains 15 residues. Trimming pared 3 bases from V and 0 bases from J, leaving 12 bases between. CDR3 sequence (DNA): TGCAGTGCTAGCCCCGACATCCTCTCCTACAATGAGCAGTTCTTC. Its translation: CSASPDILSYNEQFF.